This entry lists 21 T cell receptor beta chains sequenced from one sample in a study of T cells in tuberculosis. Some clones are missing from TCRdb's copy, which holds only in-frame ones; the method was immunoSEQ multiplex PCR. The data show tens of thousands of clones, about 95% seen once. Sample: PBMCs. The source of these receptors is a donor under 30 with latent tuberculosis or without tuberculosis infection.

The V gene is TRBV9, the J gene TRBJ2-5, with 16 bases matching TRBD2. Germline loops: CDR1 SGDLS, CDR2 YYNGEE. V dropped 3 bases and J dropped 8; count of bases not matched to a gene: 10. The CDR3 length is 17 residues. CDR3 bases: TGTGCCAGCAGCGCCGGGACTAGCGGGGGGGCTAAGAGAACCCAGTACTTC. It codes for CASSAGTSGGAKRTQYF. Variable domain in full (rest from reference TRBV9 and TRBJ2-5): DSGVTQTPKHLITATGQRVTLRCSPRSGDLSVYWYQQSLDQGLQFLIQYYNGEERAKGNILERFSAQQFPDLHSELNLSSLELGDSALYFCASSAGTSGGAKRTQYFGPGTRLLVL.

The rearrangement uses TRBV6-5 and TRBJ1-4, with D possibly matching TRBD1 (5 bases). Germline assignment: CDR1 MNHEY and CDR2 SVGAGI. V lost 5 bases and J lost 4, with 14 bases in between. The CDR3 sequence is 15 residues long. The CDR3 sequence is CASSRPAGGNEKLFF. The DNA of the CDR3 is TGTGCCAGCAGTCGACCGGCGGGGGGTAATGAAAAACTGTTTTTT.

This clone turned up a few times. J is TRBJ1-5 and V is TRBV30; D is uncertain. This CDR3 comprises 13 residues. Germline V gene data show CDR1 as GTSNPN and CDR2 as SVGIG (reference sequence). V was trimmed by 3 bases and J by 0 bases, leaving 6 bases between them. The CDR3 loop reads CAWRSSSNQPQHF. DNA of the CDR3: TGTGCCTGGAGGAGTAGTAGCAATCAGCCCCAGCATTTT.

V is TRBV5-1 and J is TRBJ2-2; D is perhaps TRBD2 (5 bases). Trimming stripped 0 bases from V and 2 bases from J, with 11 bases between. Germline CDR1 reads SGHRS; CDR2 reads YFSETQ. The CDR3 extends over 16 amino acids. CDR3 DNA sequence: TGCGCCAGCAGCTTGGCGGTAGGGAGTAACACCGGGGAGCTGTTTTTT. Translated: CASSLAVGSNTGELFF.

The J gene is TRBJ1-1, the V gene TRBV27; D remains ambiguous. Germline V gene data show CDR1 as MNHEY and CDR2 as SMNVEV (reference sequence). The V end was cut by 2 bases, the J end by 0 bases, with 7 bases between. The CDR3 runs to 14 residues. CDR3 sequence reads: CASSLMYLNTEAFF. In DNA, the CDR3 is TGTGCCAGCAGTTTAATGTATCTGAACACTGAAGCTTTCTTT.

The rearrangement uses TRBV5-1 and TRBJ1-2, with D unclear. V shed 1 base and J shed 3 bases, with 16 bases lying between them. Germline CDR1 reads SGHRS; CDR2 reads YFSETQ. CDR3 length equals 16 residues. The CDR3 DNA reads as TGCGCCAGCAGCTTGAGTTATTCAGGTCTCGACTATGGCTACACCTTC. Translating it yields CASSLSYSGLDYGYTF.

The V call is TRBV19, the J call TRBJ2-5; D is possibly TRBD2 (5 bases). The CDR3 runs 15 residues. The germline V and J ends were trimmed by 5 bases and 0 bases, with 13 bases remaining between them. The V gene's germline CDR1 is LNHDA and CDR2 SQIVND (reference sequence). CDR3 DNA: TGTGCCAGTAGTCCCGGCGGGTGGTACCAAGAGACCCAGTACTTC. This codes for CASSPGGWYQETQYF.

The chain carries TRBV11-1 and TRBJ1-2; 7 positions agree with TRBD1. V gave up 4 bases and J gave up 2 bases; unmatched junction bases: 10. Germline V gives CDR1 SGHAT, CDR2 FQDESV (reference sequence). This CDR3 contains 16 residues. CDR3 bases: TGTGCCAGCAGCTACAGGGGACCGAATCTAAACTATGGCTACACCTTC. Its protein product is CASSYRGPNLNYGYTF.

V and J are TRBV7-2 and TRBJ1-5; 8 bases are shared with TRBD1. V gave up 5 bases and J gave up 2 bases; unmatched junction bases: 5. This CDR3 is 15 amino acids long. Germline lookup yields CDR1 SGHTA and CDR2 FQGNSA. In nucleotides, the CDR3 is TGTGCCAGCAGCACACAGGGGGTGGGCAATCAGCCCCAGCATTTT. This translates into CASSTQGVGNQPQHF.

The chain carries TRBV30 and TRBJ1-5; D might be TRBD1 (5 bases). The V gene's germline CDR1 is GTSNPN and CDR2 SVGIG (reference sequence). There are 14 residues in the CDR3. Trimming removed 3 bases from V and 5 bases from J, with 14 bases in between. CDR3 residues: CAWRGAQPHQPQHF. CDR3 DNA: TGTGCCTGGAGAGGGGCCCAGCCCCATCAGCCCCAGCATTTT.

This chain connects TRBV27 to TRBJ2-4; TRBD1 matches at 9 bases. Germline V gene lookup returns CDR1 MNHEY and CDR2 SMNVEV (reference sequence). The CDR3 sequence is 13 residues long. Trimming cost V 6 bases and J 8 bases; bases outside gene matches: 5. The CDR3 nucleotides are TGTGCCAGCAGCCTCGACAGGGGGGACATTCAGTACTTC. Its protein product is CASSLDRGDIQYF.

In nucleotides, the CDR3 is TGTGCCAGTAGTATATCCAATACAGGGTACGGTCAGCCCCAGCATTTT. Protein: CASSISNTGYGQPQHF. This rearrangement joins TRBV19 to TRBJ1-5, with D maybe TRBD1 (6 bases). The V end lost 2 bases, the J end lost 6 bases, and 17 bases lay between the germline ends. This CDR3 is 16 amino acids long. CDR1 is LNHDA, CDR2 SQIVND, per germline (reference sequence).

V is TRBV5-1 and J is TRBJ2-7; 9 nucleotides align to TRBD2. The germline CDR1 and CDR2 sequences are SGHRS and YFSETQ. The V gene end was trimmed by 0 bases and the J gene end by 3 bases; junction bases not matched to a gene: 7. The CDR3 has 16 amino acids. Here the CDR3 reads CASSLVSGGGLYEQYF. The CDR3, as DNA: TGCGCCAGCAGCTTGGTTAGCGGGGGCGGCCTCTACGAGCAGTACTTC.

The chain combines TRBV7-6 with TRBJ2-1; TRBD2 matches at 7 bases. Germline loops: CDR1 SGHVS, CDR2 FNYEAQ. The V gene end was trimmed by 2 bases and the J gene end by 6 bases; junction bases not matched to a gene: 4. The CDR3 extends over 14 amino acids. CDR3 nucleotides: TGTGCCAGCAGCTTACATGCTAGCGGCAATGAGCAGTTCTTC. Translation: CASSLHASGNEQFF.

V usage is TRBV11-1 and J usage is TRBJ2-6; 7 nucleotides agree with TRBD2. Germline V CDR1 and CDR2: SGHAT, FQDESV (reference sequence). V lost 1 base, J lost 0 bases, and 6 bases stayed unmatched. The CDR3 contains 18 residues. The CDR3 region is CASSLGEGWSSGANVLTF. CDR3 bases: TGTGCCAGCAGCTTAGGGGAGGGGTGGTCCTCTGGGGCCAACGTCCTGACTTTC.

The chain's CDR3 is CARSAGANVLTF. DNA of the CDR3: TGTGCCCGATCAGCTGGGGCCAACGTCCTGACTTTC. The chain employs TRBV30 and TRBJ2-6; D is unclear. Germline V gene sequence: CDR1 GTSNPN, CDR2 SVGIG (reference sequence). The length of the CDR3 is 12 residues. The germline V and J ends were trimmed by 8 bases and 2 bases, with 7 bases remaining between them.

V and J are TRBV9 and TRBJ2-3; 12 bases are shared with TRBD2. The CDR3 has 16 residues. V was pared by 5 bases and J by 4 bases, with 8 bases of the junction left unmatched. CDR1 SGDLS and CDR2 YYNGEE come from the germline V gene. The CDR3 DNA follows: TGTGCCAGCAGTCGGACTAGCGGGGTGTCATCAGATACGCAGTATTTT. This codes for CASSRTSGVSSDTQYF.

The chain is built from TRBV29-1 and TRBJ1-1; weak D call: TRBD1 (6 bases). In germline, CDR1 is SQVTM, CDR2 ANQGSEA. V was trimmed by 1 base and J by 11 bases, leaving 11 bases between them. The CDR3 loop spans 11 amino acids. The CDR3 region is CSVEAAQGAFF. For the CDR3, the DNA is TGCAGCGTTGAAGCGGCTCAGGGGGCTTTCTTT. Full variable domain (missing parts from reference TRBV29-1 and TRBJ1-1): SAVISQKPSRDICQRGTSLTIQCQVDSQVTMMFWYRQQPGQSLTLIATANQGSEATYESGFVIDKFPISRPNLTFSTLTVSNMSPEDSSIYLCSVEAAQGAFFGQGTRLTVV.

The gene calls are TRBV5-1 and TRBJ2-3; 8 bases line up with TRBD1. After removal of 4 bases from V and 4 bases from J, the junction contained 5 bases not matched to a gene. This CDR3 comprises 14 residues. CDR1 is SGHRS and CDR2 is YFSETQ in the germline V gene. This CDR3 is CASSRTGQADTQYF. DNA for the CDR3: TGCGCCAGCAGCCGGACAGGGCAGGCAGATACGCAGTATTTT. The variable domain in full, with the rest retrieved from reference TRBV5-1 and TRBJ2-3, is KAGVTQTPRYLIKTRGQQVTLSCSPISGHRSVSWYQQTPGQGLQFLFEYFSETQRNKGNFPGRFSGRQFSNSRSEMNVSTLELGDSALYLCASSRTGQADTQYFGPGTRLTVL.

V usage is TRBV15 and J usage is TRBJ2-1; D perhaps matches TRBD1 (5 bases). Per the germline V gene, CDR1 is LNHNV and CDR2 is YYDKDF (reference sequence). CDR3 length: 13 residues. Trimming took 3 bases from V and 6 from J, leaving 9 bases between them. The CDR3 DNA follows: TGTGCCACCAGCAGGCTCACAGGCAATGAGCAGTTCTTC. This encodes CATSRLTGNEQFF.

The chain recombines TRBV5-6 with TRBJ2-1, with D possibly TRBD1 on 5 matching bases. The germline V gene has CDR1 SGHDT and CDR2 YYEEEE. CDR3 size: 13 residues. V was pared by 3 bases and J by 6 bases, with 10 bases between. The CDR3 protein is CASSSDQGNEQFF. Here the CDR3 DNA reads TGTGCCAGCAGCTCCGACCAGGGCAATGAGCAGTTCTTC.